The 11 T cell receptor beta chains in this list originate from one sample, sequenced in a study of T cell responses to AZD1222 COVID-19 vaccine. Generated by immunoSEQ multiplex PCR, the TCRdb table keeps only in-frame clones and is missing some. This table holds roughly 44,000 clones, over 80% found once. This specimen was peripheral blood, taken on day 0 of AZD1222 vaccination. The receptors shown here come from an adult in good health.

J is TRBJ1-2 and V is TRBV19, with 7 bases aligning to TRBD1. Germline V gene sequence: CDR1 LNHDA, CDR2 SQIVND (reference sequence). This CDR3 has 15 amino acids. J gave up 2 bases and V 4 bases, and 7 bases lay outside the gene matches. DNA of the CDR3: TGTGCCAGTAGTACACCGGGACAGATAAACTATGGCTACACCTTC. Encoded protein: CASSTPGQINYGYTF.

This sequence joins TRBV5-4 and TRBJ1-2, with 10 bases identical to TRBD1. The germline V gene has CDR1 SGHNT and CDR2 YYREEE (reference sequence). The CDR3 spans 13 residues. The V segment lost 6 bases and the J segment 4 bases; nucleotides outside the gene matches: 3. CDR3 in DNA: TGTGCCAGCATCGGGACAGGGGCCTATGGCTACACCTTC. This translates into CASIGTGAYGYTF.

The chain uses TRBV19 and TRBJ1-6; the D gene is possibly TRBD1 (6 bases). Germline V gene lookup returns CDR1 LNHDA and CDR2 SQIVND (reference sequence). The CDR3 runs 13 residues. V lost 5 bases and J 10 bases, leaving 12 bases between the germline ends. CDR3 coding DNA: TGTGCCAGTAGTTACAGGGATTACTCACCCCTCCACTTT. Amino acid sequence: CASSYRDYSPLHF. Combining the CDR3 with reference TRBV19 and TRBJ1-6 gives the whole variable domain DGGITQSPKYLFRKEGQNVTLSCEQNLNHDAMYWYRQDPGQGLRLIYYSQIVNDFQKGDIAEGYSVSREKKESFPLTVTSAQKNPTAFYLCASSYRDYSPLHFGNGTRLTVT.

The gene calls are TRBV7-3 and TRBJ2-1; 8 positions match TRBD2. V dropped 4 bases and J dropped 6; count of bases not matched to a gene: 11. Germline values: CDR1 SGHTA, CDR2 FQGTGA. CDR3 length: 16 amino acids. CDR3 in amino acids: CASSYPGLAGPNEQFF. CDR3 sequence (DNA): TGTGCCAGCAGCTACCCTGGGCTAGCGGGCCCCAATGAGCAGTTCTTC. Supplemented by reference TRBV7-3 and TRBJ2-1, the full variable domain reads GAGVSQTPSNKVTEKGKYVELRCDPISGHTALYWYRQSLGQGPEFLIYFQGTGAADDSGLPNDRFFAVRPEGSVSTLKIQRTERGDSAVYLCASSYPGLAGPNEQFFGPGTRLTVL.

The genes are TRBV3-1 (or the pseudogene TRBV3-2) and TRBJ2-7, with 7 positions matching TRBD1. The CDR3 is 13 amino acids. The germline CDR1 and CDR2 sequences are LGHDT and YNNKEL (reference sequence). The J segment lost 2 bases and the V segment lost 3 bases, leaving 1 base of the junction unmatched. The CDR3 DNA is TGTGCCAGCAGCCATGGGACAGCCTACGAGCAGTACTTC. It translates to CASSHGTAYEQYF.

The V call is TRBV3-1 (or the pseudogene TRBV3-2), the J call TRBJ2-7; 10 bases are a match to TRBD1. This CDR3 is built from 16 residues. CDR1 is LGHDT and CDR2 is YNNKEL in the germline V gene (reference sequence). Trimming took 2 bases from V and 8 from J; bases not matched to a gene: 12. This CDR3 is CASSQPGRDRGPKQYF. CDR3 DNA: TGTGCCAGCAGCCAACCAGGTCGGGACAGGGGCCCGAAGCAGTACTTC.

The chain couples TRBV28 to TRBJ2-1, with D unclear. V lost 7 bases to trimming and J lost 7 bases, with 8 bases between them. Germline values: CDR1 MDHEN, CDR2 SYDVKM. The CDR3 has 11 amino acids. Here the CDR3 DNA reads TGTGCCAGCACGTCTGGGAATGAGCAGTTCTTC. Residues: CASTSGNEQFF.

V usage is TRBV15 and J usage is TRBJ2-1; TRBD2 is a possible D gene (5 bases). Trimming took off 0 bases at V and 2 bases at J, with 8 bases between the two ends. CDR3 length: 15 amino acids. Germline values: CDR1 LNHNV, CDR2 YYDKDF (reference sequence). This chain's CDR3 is CATSRDAGTYNEQFF. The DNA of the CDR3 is TGTGCCACCAGCAGAGATGCGGGCACCTACAATGAGCAGTTCTTC.

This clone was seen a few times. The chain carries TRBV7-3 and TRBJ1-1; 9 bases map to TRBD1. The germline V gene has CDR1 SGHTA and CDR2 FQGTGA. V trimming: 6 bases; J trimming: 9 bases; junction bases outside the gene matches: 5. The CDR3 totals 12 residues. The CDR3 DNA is TGTGCCAGCAGTTTGGGACAGGGAAAAGCTTTCTTT. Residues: CASSLGQGKAFF.

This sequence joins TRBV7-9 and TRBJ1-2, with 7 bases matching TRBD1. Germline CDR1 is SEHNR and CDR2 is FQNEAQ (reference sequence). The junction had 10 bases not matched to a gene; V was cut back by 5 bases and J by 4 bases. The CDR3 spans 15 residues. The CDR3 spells CASSAGTALLYGYTF. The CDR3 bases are TGTGCCAGCAGCGCGGGGACAGCACTCCTCTATGGCTACACCTTC.

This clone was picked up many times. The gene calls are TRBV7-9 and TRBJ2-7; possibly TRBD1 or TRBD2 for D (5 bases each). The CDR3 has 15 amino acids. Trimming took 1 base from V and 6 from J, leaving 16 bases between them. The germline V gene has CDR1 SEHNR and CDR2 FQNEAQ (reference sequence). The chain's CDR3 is CASSLEVGVMSEQYF. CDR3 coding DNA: TGTGCCAGCAGCTTAGAGGTGGGGGTTATGTCCGAGCAGTACTTC.